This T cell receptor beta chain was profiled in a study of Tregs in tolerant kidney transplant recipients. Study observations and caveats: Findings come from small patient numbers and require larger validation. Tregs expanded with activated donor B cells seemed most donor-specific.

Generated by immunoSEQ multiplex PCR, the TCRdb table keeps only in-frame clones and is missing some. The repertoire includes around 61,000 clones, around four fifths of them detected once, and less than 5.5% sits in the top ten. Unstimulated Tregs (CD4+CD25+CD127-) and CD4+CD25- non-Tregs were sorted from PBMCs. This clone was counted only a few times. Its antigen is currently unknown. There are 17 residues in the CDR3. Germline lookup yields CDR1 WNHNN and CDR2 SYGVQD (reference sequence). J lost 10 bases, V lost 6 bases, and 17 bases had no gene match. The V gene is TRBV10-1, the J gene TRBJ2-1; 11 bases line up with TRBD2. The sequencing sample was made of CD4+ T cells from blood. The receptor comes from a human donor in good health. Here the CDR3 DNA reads TGCGCCAGCAGGGAAAATAGCGGGAGGGCTACCTATCGAGAGCAGTTCTTC. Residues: CASRENSGRATYREQFF.